The rows below give T cell receptor beta chains drawn from one sample of a study of shared clonotypes between healthy human individuals. TCRdb's table, derived via immunoSEQ multiplex PCR, lists solely in-frame clones and lacks some. The data contain hundreds of thousands of clones, around 78% of them singletons. Sequencing was performed on memory CD4+ T cells sorted from blood. Receptors originate from a woman aged 25 to 39 in good health. Both conserved end residues are part of each CDR3. Fields, in order: CDR3 protein, J gene, V gene, CDR3 length.

CASSEGRGTGELFF	TRBJ2-2	TRBV6-1	14
CASSGTGVRQPQHF	TRBJ1-5	TRBV2	14
CASSSTAGSPSTDTQYF	TRBJ2-3	TRBV5-1	17
CASSDDLGREQFF	TRBJ2-1	TRBV2	13
CASSYSGGASGELFF	TRBJ2-2	TRBV2	15
CASSLVSGRGSYEQYF	TRBJ2-7	TRBV18	16
CASSREDSQFF	TRBJ2-1	TRBV18	11
CSGPREETQYF	TRBJ2-5	TRBV20-1	11
CASSLGLAGERQHF	TRBJ2-7	TRBV7-3	14
CASSQAGTTYEQYF	TRBJ2-7	TRBV4-2	14